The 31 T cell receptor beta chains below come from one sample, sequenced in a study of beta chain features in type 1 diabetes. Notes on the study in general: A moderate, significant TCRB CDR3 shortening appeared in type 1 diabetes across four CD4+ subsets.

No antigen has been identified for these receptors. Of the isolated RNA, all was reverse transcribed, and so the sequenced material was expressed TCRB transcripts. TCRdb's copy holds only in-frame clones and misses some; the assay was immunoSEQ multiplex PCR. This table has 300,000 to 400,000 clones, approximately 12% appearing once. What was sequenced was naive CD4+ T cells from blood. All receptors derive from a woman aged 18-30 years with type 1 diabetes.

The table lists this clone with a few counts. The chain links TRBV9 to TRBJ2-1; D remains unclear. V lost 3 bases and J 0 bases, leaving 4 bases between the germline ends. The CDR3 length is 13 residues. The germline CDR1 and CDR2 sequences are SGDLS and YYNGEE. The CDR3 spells CASSGRSYNEQFF. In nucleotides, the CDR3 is TGTGCCAGCAGCGGTCGCTCCTACAATGAGCAGTTCTTC.

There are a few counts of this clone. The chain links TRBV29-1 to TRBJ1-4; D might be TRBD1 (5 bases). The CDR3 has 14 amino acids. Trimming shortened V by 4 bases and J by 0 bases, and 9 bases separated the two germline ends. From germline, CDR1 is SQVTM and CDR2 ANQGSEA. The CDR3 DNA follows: TGCAGCGTTGTAGTCAGGGCAACTAATGAAAAACTGTTTTTT. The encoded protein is CSVVVRATNEKLFF. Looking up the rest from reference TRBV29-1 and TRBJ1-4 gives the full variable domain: SAVISQKPSRDICQRGTSLTIQCQVDSQVTMMFWYRQQPGQSLTLIATANQGSEATYESGFVIDKFPISRPNLTFSTLTVSNMSPEDSSIYLCSVVVRATNEKLFFGSGTQLSVL.

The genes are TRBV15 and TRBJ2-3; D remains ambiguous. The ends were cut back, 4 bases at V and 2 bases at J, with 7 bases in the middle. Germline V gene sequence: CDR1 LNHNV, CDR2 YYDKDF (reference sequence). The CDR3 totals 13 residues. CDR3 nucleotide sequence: TGTGCCACCAGCAAGCTGTACACAGATACGCAGTATTTT. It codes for CATSKLYTDTQYF.

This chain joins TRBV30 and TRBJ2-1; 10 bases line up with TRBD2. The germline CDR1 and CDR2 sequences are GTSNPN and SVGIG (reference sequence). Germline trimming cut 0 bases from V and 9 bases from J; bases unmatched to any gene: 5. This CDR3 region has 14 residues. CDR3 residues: CAWSVALAGVEQFF. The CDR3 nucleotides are TGTGCCTGGAGTGTAGCGCTAGCGGGAGTTGAGCAGTTCTTC.

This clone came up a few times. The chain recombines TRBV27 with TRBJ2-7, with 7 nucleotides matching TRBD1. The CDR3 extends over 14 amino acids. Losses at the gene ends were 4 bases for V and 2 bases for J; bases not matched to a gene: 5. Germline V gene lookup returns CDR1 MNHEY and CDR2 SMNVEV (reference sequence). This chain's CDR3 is CASSWSGQTYEQYV. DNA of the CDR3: TGTGCCAGCAGTTGGTCGGGACAGACCTACGAGCAGTACGTC.

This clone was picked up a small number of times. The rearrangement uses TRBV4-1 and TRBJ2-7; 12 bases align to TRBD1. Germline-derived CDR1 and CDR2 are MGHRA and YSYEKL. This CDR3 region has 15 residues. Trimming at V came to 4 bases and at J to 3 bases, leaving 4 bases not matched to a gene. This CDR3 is CASSPGQGAIYEQYF. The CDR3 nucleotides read TGCGCCAGCAGCCCGGGACAGGGGGCCATCTACGAGCAGTACTTC.

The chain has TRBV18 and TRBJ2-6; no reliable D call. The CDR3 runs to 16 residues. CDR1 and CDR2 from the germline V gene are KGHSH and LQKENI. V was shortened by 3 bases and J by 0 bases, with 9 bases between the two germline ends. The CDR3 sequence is CASSPWASSGANVLTF. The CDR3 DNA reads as TGTGCCAGCTCACCCTGGGCAAGCTCTGGGGCCAACGTCCTGACTTTC.

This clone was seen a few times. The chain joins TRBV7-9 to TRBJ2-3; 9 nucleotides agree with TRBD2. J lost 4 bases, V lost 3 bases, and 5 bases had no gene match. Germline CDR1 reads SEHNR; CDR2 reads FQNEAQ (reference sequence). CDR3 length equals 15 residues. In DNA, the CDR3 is TGTGCCAGCAGCTTTCGAGCGGGAGGTTCAGATACGCAGTATTTT. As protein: CASSFRAGGSDTQYF.

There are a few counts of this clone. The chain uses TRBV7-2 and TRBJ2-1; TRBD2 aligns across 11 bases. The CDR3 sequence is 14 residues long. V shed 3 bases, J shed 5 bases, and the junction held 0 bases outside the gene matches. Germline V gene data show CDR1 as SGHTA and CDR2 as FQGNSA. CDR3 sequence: CASSFSGRDNEQFF. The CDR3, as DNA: TGTGCCAGCAGCTTTAGCGGGAGGGACAATGAGCAGTTCTTC.

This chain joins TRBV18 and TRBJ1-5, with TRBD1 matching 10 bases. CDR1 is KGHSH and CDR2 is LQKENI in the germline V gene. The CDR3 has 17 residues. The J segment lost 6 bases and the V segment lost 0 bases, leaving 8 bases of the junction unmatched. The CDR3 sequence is CASSPPEGQGWGQPQHF. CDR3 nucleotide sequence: TGTGCCAGCTCACCACCGGAGGGACAGGGGTGGGGTCAGCCCCAGCATTTT.

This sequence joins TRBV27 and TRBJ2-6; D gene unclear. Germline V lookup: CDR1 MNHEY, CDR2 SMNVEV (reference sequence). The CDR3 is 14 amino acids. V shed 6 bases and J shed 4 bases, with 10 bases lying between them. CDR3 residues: CASSFSSGANVLTF. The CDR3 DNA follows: TGTGCCAGCAGCTTTTCCTCCGGGGCCAACGTCCTGACTTTC.

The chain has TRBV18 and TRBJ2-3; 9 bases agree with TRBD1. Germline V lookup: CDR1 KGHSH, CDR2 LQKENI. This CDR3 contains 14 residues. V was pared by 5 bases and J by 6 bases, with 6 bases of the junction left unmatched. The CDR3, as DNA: TGTGCCAGCTCAGAGAACAGGGGGCCGGATACGCAGTATTTT. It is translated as CASSENRGPDTQYF. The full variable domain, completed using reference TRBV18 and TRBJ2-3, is NAGVMQNPRHLVRRRGQEARLRCSPMKGHSHVYWYRQLPEEGLKFMVYLQKENIIDESGMPKERFSAEFPKEGPSILRIQQVVRGDSAAYFCASSENRGPDTQYFGPGTRLTVL.

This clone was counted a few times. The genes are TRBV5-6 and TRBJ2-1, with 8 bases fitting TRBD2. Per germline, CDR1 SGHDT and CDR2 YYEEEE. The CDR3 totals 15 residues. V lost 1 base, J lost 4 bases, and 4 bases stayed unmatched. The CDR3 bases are TGTGCCAGCAGCTTGACTAGCGGACTTTACAATGAGCAGTTCTTC. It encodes CASSLTSGLYNEQFF.

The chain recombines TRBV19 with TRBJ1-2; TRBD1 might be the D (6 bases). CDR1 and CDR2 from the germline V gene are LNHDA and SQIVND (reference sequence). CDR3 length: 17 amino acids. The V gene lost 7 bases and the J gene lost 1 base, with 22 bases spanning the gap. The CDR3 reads CASILGAGPSVNYGYTF. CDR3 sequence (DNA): TGTGCCAGTATCCTGGGGGCAGGCCCCTCCGTTAACTATGGCTACACCTTC.

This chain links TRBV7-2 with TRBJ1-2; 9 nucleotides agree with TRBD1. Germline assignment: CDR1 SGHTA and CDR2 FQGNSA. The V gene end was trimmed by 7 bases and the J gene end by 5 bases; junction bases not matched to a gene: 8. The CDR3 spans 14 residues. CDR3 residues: CASKTGQGVYGYTF. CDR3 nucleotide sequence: TGTGCCAGCAAAACGGGACAGGGTGTATATGGCTACACCTTC. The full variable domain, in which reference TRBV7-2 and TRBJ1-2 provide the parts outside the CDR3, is GAGVSQSPSNKVTEKGKDVELRCDPISGHTALYWYRQSLGQGLEFLIYFQGNSAPDKSGLPSDRFSAERTGGSVSTLTIQRTQQEDSAVYLCASKTGQGVYGYTFGSGTRLTVV.

CDR3 residues: CASSRTNHQGFMNTEAFF. Here the CDR3 DNA reads TGTGCCAGCTCACGCACAAATCATCAGGGCTTCATGAACACTGAAGCTTTCTTT. The chain joins TRBV18 to TRBJ1-1; TRBD1 might be the D (5 bases). The CDR3 has 18 residues. Trimming stripped 4 bases from V and 0 bases from J, with 21 bases between. Per the germline V gene, CDR1 is KGHSH and CDR2 is LQKENI.

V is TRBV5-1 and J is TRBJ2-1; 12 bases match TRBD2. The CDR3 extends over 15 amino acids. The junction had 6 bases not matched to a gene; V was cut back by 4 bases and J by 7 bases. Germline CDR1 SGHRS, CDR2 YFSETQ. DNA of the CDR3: TGCGCCAGCAGCGCTATCGGGACTAGCGGGAATGAGCAGTTCTTC. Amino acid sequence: CASSAIGTSGNEQFF.

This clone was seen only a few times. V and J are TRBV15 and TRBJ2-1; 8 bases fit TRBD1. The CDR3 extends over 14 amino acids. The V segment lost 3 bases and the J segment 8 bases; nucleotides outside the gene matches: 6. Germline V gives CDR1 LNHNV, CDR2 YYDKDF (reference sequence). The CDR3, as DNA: TGTGCCACCAGCAGGGACAGGGCCGCCGATGAGCAGTTCTTC. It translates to CATSRDRAADEQFF. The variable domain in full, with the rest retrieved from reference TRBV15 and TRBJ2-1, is DAMVIQNPRYQVTQFGKPVTLSCSQTLNHNVMYWYQQKSSQAPKLLFHYYDKDFNNEADTPDNFQSRRPNTSFCFLDIRSPGLGDTAMYLCATSRDRAADEQFFGPGTRLTVL.

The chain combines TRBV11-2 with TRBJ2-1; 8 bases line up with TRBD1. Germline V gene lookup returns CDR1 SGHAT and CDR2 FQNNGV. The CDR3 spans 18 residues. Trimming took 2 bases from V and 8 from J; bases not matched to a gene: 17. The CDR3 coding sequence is TGTGCCAGCAGCTTAACTATCCATGCAGGGGGCGTCTCAGATGAGCAGTTCTTC. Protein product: CASSLTIHAGGVSDEQFF. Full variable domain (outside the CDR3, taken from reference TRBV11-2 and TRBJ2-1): EAGVAQSPRYKIIEKRQSVAFWCNPISGHATLYWYQQILGQGPKLLIQFQNNGVVDDSQLPKDRFSAERLKGVDSTLKIQPAKLEDSAVYLCASSLTIHAGGVSDEQFFGPGTRLTVL.

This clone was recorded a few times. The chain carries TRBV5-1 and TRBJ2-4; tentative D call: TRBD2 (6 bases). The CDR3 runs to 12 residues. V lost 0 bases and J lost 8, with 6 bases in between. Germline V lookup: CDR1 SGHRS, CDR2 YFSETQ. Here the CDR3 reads CASSLERDIQYF. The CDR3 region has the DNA TGCGCCAGCAGCTTGGAGCGGGACATTCAGTACTTC. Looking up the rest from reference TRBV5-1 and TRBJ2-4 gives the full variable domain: KAGVTQTPRYLIKTRGQQVTLSCSPISGHRSVSWYQQTPGQGLQFLFEYFSETQRNKGNFPGRFSGRQFSNSRSEMNVSTLELGDSALYLCASSLERDIQYFGAGTRLSVL.

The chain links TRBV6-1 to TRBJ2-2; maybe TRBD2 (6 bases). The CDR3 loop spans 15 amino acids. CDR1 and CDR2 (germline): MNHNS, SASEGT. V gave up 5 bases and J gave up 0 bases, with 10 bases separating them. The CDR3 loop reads CASSNERANTGELFF. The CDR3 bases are TGTGCCAGCAGTAACGAGCGGGCGAACACCGGGGAGCTGTTTTTT.

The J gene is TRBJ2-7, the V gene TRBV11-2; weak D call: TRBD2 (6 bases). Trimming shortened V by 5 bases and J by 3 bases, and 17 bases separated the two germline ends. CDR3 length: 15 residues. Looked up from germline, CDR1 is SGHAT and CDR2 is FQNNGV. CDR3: CASSRPGTFVYEQYF. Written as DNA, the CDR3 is TGTGCCAGCAGCCGTCCCGGGACTTTTGTCTACGAGCAGTACTTC.

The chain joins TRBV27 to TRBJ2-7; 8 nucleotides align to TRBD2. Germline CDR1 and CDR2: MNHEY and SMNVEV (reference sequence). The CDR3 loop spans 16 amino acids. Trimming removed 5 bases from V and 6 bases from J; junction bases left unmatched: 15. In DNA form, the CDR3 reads TGTGCCAGCAGTCCCCGGGGTAGCGGGGTACCGGTCGAGCAGTACTTC. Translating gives CASSPRGSGVPVEQYF.

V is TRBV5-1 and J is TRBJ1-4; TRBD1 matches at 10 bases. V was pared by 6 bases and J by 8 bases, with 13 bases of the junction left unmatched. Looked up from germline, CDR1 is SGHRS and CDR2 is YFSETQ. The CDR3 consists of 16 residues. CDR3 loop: CASTGTGASLGEKLFF. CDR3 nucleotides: TGCGCCAGCACTGGGACAGGGGCGTCTTTGGGAGAAAAACTGTTTTTT. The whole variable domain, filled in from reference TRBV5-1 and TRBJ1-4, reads KAGVTQTPRYLIKTRGQQVTLSCSPISGHRSVSWYQQTPGQGLQFLFEYFSETQRNKGNFPGRFSGRQFSNSRSEMNVSTLELGDSALYLCASTGTGASLGEKLFFGSGTQLSVL.

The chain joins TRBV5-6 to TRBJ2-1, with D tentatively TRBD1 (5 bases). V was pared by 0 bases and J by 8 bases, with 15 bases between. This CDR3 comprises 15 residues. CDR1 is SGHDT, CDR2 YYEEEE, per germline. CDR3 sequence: CASSLAGLYIDEQFF. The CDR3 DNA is TGTGCCAGCAGCTTGGCAGGGCTGTATATCGATGAGCAGTTCTTC. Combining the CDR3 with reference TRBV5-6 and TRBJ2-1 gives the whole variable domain DAGVTQSPTHLIKTRGQQVTLRCSPKSGHDTVSWYQQALGQGPQFIFQYYEEEERQRGNFPDRFSGHQFPNYSSELNVNALLLGDSALYLCASSLAGLYIDEQFFGPGTRLTVL.

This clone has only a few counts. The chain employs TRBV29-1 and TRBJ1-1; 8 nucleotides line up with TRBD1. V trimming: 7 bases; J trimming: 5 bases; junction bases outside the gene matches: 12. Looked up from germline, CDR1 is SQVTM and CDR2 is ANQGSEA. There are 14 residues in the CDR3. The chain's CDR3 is CSAILTGGRTEAFF. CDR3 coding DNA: TGCAGCGCGATTCTTACAGGGGGAAGGACTGAAGCTTTCTTT.

CDR3 sequence reads: CASSSLGQGPQEKLFF. DNA for the CDR3: TGTGCCAGCAGCTCCTTGGGACAGGGACCGCAGGAAAAACTGTTTTTT. V gene TRBV5-4 combines with J gene TRBJ1-4; the match to TRBD1 covers 9 bases. The CDR3 covers 16 residues. Germline lookup yields CDR1 SGHNT and CDR2 YYREEE (reference sequence). After removal of 3 bases from V and 8 bases from J, the junction contained 11 bases not matched to a gene.

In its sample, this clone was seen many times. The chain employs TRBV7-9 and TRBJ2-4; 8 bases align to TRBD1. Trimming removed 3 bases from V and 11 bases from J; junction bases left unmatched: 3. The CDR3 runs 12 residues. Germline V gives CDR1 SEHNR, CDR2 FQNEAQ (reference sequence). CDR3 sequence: CASSFGTGVQYF. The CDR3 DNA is TGTGCCAGCAGCTTTGGGACAGGAGTTCAGTACTTC.

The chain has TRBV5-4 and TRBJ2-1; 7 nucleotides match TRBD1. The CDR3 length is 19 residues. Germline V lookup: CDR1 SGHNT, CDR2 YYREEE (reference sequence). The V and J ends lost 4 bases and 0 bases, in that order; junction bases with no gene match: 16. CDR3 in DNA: TGTGCCAGCAGCCCGACAGGGACGCCAACGAAGAGCTCCTACAATGAGCAGTTCTTC. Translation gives CASSPTGTPTKSSYNEQFF.

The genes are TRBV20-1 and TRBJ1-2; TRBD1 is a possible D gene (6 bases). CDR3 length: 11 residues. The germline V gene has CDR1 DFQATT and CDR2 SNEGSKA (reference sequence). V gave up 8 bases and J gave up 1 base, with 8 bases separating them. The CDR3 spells CSLDSNYGYTF. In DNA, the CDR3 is TGCAGTTTGGACAGTAACTATGGCTACACCTTC.

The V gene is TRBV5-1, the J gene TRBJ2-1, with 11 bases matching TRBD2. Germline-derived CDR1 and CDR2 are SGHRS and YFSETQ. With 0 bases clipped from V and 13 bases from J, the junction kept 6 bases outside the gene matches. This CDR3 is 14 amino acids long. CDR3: CASSLVAGGPDQFF. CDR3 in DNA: TGCGCCAGCAGCTTGGTAGCGGGAGGGCCGGATCAGTTCTTC.